Shown below are 23 T cell receptor beta chains from a single sample sequenced in a study of identical twins. TCRdb re-analysed the 5' RACE reads in MiXCR, keeping a single row per CDR3 protein. The table lists a few hundred thousand distinct CDR3 sequences, 13% to 15% of them singletons. The same data also went into a second study, on yellow fever vaccine responses in identical twins.

Sequencing was performed on CD4+ T cells sorted from blood. All receptors come from a woman under 30 in good health.

V gene TRBV12-3 or TRBV12-4 combines with J gene TRBJ1-6; 9 bases fit TRBD1. The V gene end was trimmed by 3 bases and the J gene end by 8 bases; junction bases not matched to a gene: 8. This CDR3 region has 16 residues. CDR3 in DNA: TGTGCCAGCAGTTTGGCCGGGACAGGGTCGGATTCACCCCTCCACTTT. Translating it yields CASSLAGTGSDSPLHF.

This rearrangement joins TRBV5-6 to TRBJ1-1; TRBD1 is a possible D gene (5 bases). There are 14 residues in the CDR3. The V and J ends lost 4 bases and 1 base respectively, with 11 bases between them. Per germline, CDR1 SGHDT and CDR2 YYEEEE. In DNA form, the CDR3 reads TGTGCCAGCAGCCGCCGAACAGGGAACACTGAAGCTTTCTTT. Translation gives CASSRRTGNTEAFF.

This clonotype has a count of ten or more. V usage is TRBV20-1 and J usage is TRBJ2-5; 7 bases fit TRBD2. CDR3 length: 15 amino acids. V shed 0 bases, J shed 1 base, and the junction held 5 bases outside the gene matches. Germline assignment: CDR1 DFQATT and CDR2 SNEGSKA (reference sequence). Written as DNA, the CDR3 is TGCAGTGCTAGAGATCCGAAGCGGGGCCAAGAGACCCAGTACTTC. Translated: CSARDPKRGQETQYF.

The chain recombines TRBV10-3 with TRBJ1-4; 9 positions agree with TRBD1. Germline assignment: CDR1 ENHRY and CDR2 SYGVKD. Trimming took 3 bases from V and 6 from J; bases not matched to a gene: 5. The CDR3 extends over 15 amino acids. The CDR3 nucleotides are TGTGCCATCAGTGATTTAGGGACAGGGTATGAAAAACTGTTTTTT. Amino acid sequence: CAISDLGTGYEKLFF.

The chain employs TRBV6-5 and TRBJ2-3; no clear D gene. Per germline, CDR1 MNHEY and CDR2 SVGAGI. The CDR3 covers 15 residues. Trimming cost V 3 bases and J 2 bases, with 12 bases left between them. In DNA form, the CDR3 reads TGTGCCAGCAGTTATGCCCCTACCTTCACAGATACGCAGTATTTT. As protein: CASSYAPTFTDTQYF.

The V and J genes are TRBV12-3 or TRBV12-4 and TRBJ2-3, with a possible D match to TRBD1 (6 bases). The CDR3 has 14 amino acids. The V end was cut by 6 bases, the J end by 1 base, with 11 bases between. This CDR3 is CASSHRAGTDTQYF. The CDR3 DNA follows: TGTGCCAGCAGCCACAGGGCCGGCACAGATACGCAGTATTTT.

This chain joins TRBV20-1 and TRBJ2-7; TRBD1 might be the D (5 bases). V was trimmed by 0 bases and J by 5 bases, leaving 17 bases between them. The germline gives CDR1 DFQATT, CDR2 SNEGSKA (reference sequence). The CDR3 runs to 15 residues. The CDR3 spells CSARDAEDIHDEQYF. The CDR3 region has the DNA TGCAGTGCTAGAGACGCCGAGGACATTCACGACGAGCAGTACTTC.

The rearrangement uses TRBV27 and TRBJ2-7; 9 nucleotides align to TRBD1. Trimming took 5 bases from V and 3 from J; bases not matched to a gene: 8. Germline V gene lookup returns CDR1 MNHEY and CDR2 SMNVEV (reference sequence). The CDR3 sequence is 15 residues long. CDR3 nucleotide sequence: TGTGCCAGCAGTCTTTACCCGACAGGGGGCTACGAGCAGTACTTC. It translates to CASSLYPTGGYEQYF.

This clonotype has at least ten counts. The V call is TRBV12-3 or TRBV12-4, the J call TRBJ2-7, with TRBD1 identical over 8 bases. V shed 0 bases and J 2 bases; nucleotides not matched to a gene: 3. This CDR3 spans 15 amino acids. This CDR3 is CASSLAPGGPYEQYF. The CDR3 coding sequence is TGTGCCAGCAGTTTAGCCCCAGGGGGCCCCTACGAGCAGTACTTC.

The table lists this clonotype with a few counts. This sequence joins TRBV20-1 and TRBJ2-7; the match to TRBD2 covers 14 bases. The CDR3 is 15 residues long. The V gene end was trimmed by 1 base and the J gene end by 4 bases; junction bases not matched to a gene: 3. CDR1 and CDR2 from the germline V gene are DFQATT and SNEGSKA (reference sequence). CDR3 amino acids: CSARGTSGRSYEQYF. The CDR3, as DNA: TGCAGTGCTAGAGGGACTAGCGGGAGGTCGTACGAGCAGTACTTC.

Only a few counts were recorded for this clonotype. V and J are TRBV2 and TRBJ2-4; D might be TRBD2 (6 bases). Trimming removed 3 bases from V and 0 bases from J, with 15 bases in between. The CDR3 runs 17 residues. Germline V gene sequence: CDR1 SNHLY, CDR2 FYNNEI. DNA of the CDR3: TGTGCCAGCAGTGAGGCAATGGCGGGGCTAGCCAAAAACATTCAGTACTTC. Its translation: CASSEAMAGLAKNIQYF.

This clonotype has a handful of counts. This rearrangement joins TRBV28 to TRBJ2-2; D is unclear. This CDR3 spans 15 amino acids. Germline V gene sequence: CDR1 MDHEN, CDR2 SYDVKM. V lost 3 bases to trimming and J lost 6 bases, with 14 bases between them. Here the CDR3 DNA reads TGTGCCAGCAGTTTTGGCCACTTTAGGCCCGGGGAGCTGTTTTTT. Its translation: CASSFGHFRPGELFF.

The CDR3 here is CASTKSGRDNEKLFF. The CDR3 region has the DNA TGTGCCAGCACCAAGTCGGGGAGGGATAATGAAAAACTGTTTTTT. The genes are TRBV2 and TRBJ1-4; D remains unclear. There are 15 residues in the CDR3. CDR1 and CDR2 from the germline V gene are SNHLY and FYNNEI. V was trimmed by 7 bases and J by 4 bases, leaving 16 bases between them. Drawing the rest from reference TRBV2 and TRBJ1-4, the complete variable domain is EPEVTQTPSHQVTQMGQEVILRCVPISNHLYFYWYRQILGQKVEFLVSFYNNEISEKSEIFDDQFSVERPDGSNFTLKIRSTKLEDSAMYFCASTKSGRDNEKLFFGSGTQLSVL.

This clonotype occurred a few times. The rearrangement uses TRBV29-1 and TRBJ2-3; D unclear. The germline V and J ends were trimmed by 3 bases and 2 bases, with 9 bases remaining between them. This CDR3 is 13 amino acids long. The germline V gene has CDR1 SQVTM and CDR2 ANQGSEA. CDR3 residues: CSVDPGSTDTQYF. CDR3 in DNA: TGCAGCGTTGACCCAGGATCCACAGATACGCAGTATTTT.

The genes are TRBV19 and TRBJ2-7, with a tentative D call TRBD2 (5 bases). The germline V gene encodes CDR1 LNHDA and CDR2 SQIVND (reference sequence). The CDR3 length is 14 residues. Deletions cut 5 bases from V and 2 bases from J, with 13 bases between. The CDR3 sequence: CASSLAIPTYEQYF. Here the CDR3 DNA reads TGTGCCAGTAGTCTAGCTATACCGACCTACGAGCAGTACTTC.

This chain uses TRBV6-5 with TRBJ2-5; perhaps D is TRBD1 or TRBD2 (6 bases each). Germline V gene data show CDR1 as MNHEY and CDR2 as SVGAGI. Trimming shortened V by 0 bases and J by 5 bases, and 16 bases separated the two germline ends. The CDR3 totals 16 residues. CDR3: CASSYSSGGGRETQYF. The CDR3 DNA sequence: TGTGCCAGCAGTTACTCCTCAGGAGGGGGACGCGAGACCCAGTACTTC.

This clonotype was observed a few times. This sequence joins TRBV3-1 and TRBJ2-1; 8 bases fit TRBD2. V shed 1 base, J shed 6 bases, and the junction held 5 bases outside the gene matches. The CDR3 runs 15 residues. Per germline, CDR1 LGHDT and CDR2 YNNKEL (reference sequence). The CDR3 nucleotides are TGTGCCAGCAGCCAAGTTACTGGACTAGCCAATGAGCAGTTCTTC. Protein product: CASSQVTGLANEQFF.

The chain recombines TRBV29-1 with TRBJ2-5; no clear D gene. CDR1 is SQVTM, CDR2 ANQGSEA, per germline. This CDR3 comprises 12 residues. Trimming took 6 bases from V and 0 from J, leaving 8 bases between them. The CDR3 sequence: CSVSENQETQYF. CDR3 nucleotides: TGCAGCGTATCGGAGAACCAAGAGACCCAGTACTTC.

This clonotype turned up a few times. The V gene is TRBV29-1, the J gene TRBJ2-7; 9 bases agree with TRBD2. There are 14 residues in the CDR3. After removal of 3 bases from V and 5 bases from J, the junction contained 8 bases not matched to a gene. Germline V gene sequence: CDR1 SQVTM, CDR2 ANQGSEA. The DNA of the CDR3 is TGCAGCGTTGAGGGTTCTAGCGGGAACCACGAGCAGTACTTC. It is translated as CSVEGSSGNHEQYF.

The gene calls are TRBV7-3 and TRBJ2-5; D possibly corresponds to TRBD2 (6 bases). The CDR3 has 14 residues. V lost 5 bases to trimming and J lost 3 bases, with 13 bases between them. Germline CDR1 SGHTA, CDR2 FQGTGA. The CDR3 loop is CASSAGTQKETQYF. The CDR3 DNA reads as TGTGCCAGCAGCGCCGGGACTCAGAAAGAGACCCAGTACTTC.

This clonotype was picked up a small number of times. The V gene is TRBV12-3 or TRBV12-4, the J gene TRBJ2-1, with D possibly matching TRBD1 (6 bases). Between the trimmed V and J ends, which lost 5 bases and 5 bases, there was a span of 10 bases. There are 13 residues in the CDR3. CDR3 sequence (DNA): TGTGCCAGCAGTGCCGACAGGAACAATGAGCAGTTCTTC. Protein: CASSADRNNEQFF.

The chain uses TRBV12-3 or TRBV12-4 and TRBJ2-2, with a weak D call TRBD1 (6 bases). The V and J ends lost 3 bases and 4 bases respectively, with 18 bases between them. CDR3 size: 17 residues. CDR3 sequence reads: CASSFSSGQPFTGELFF. CDR3 DNA sequence: TGTGCCAGCAGTTTTTCTAGTGGACAGCCGTTCACCGGGGAGCTGTTTTTT.

This clonotype was seen a few times. The genes are TRBV5-1 and TRBJ2-3; D is perhaps TRBD2 (6 bases). The CDR3 length is 18 residues. Germline V gene lookup returns CDR1 SGHRS and CDR2 YFSETQ. Trimming removed 2 bases from V and 2 bases from J, with 21 bases in between. CDR3 protein: CASSLTSGGSGVTDTQYF. For the CDR3, the DNA is TGCGCCAGCAGCTTAACGTCTGGGGGTAGCGGAGTCACAGATACGCAGTATTTT.